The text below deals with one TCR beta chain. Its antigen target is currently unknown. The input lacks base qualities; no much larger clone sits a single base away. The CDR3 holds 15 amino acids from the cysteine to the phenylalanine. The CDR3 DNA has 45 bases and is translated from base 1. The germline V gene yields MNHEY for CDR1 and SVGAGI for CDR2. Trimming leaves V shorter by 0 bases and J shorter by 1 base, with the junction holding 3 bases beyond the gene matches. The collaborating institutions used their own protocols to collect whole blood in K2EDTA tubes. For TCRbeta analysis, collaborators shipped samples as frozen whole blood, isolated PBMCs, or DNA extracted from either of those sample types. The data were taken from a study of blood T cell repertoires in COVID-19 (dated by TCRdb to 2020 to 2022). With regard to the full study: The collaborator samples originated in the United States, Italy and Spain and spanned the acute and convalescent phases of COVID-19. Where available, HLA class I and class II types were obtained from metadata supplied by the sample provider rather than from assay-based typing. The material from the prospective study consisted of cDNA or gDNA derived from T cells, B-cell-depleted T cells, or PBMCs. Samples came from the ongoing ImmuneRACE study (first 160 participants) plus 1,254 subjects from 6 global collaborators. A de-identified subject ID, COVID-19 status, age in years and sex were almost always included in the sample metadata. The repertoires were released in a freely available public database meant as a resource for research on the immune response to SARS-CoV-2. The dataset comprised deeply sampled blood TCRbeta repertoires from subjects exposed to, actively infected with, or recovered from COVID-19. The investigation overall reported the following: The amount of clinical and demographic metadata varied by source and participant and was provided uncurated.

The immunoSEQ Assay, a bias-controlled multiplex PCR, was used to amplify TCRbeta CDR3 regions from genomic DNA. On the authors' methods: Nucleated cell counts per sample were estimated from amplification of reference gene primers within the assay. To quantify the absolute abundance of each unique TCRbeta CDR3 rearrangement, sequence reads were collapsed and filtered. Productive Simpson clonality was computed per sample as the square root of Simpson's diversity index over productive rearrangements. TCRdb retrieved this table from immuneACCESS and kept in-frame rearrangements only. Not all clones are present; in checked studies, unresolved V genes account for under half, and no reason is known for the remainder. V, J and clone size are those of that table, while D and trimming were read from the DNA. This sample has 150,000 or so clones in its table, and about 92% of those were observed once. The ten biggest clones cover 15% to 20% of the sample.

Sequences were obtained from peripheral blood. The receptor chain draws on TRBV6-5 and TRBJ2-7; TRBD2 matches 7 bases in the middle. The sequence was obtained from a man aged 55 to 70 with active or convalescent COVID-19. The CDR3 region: CASSYSSGGSYEQYF. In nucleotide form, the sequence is TGTGCCAGCAGTTACTCATCGGGGGGTTCCTACGAGCAGTACTTC.